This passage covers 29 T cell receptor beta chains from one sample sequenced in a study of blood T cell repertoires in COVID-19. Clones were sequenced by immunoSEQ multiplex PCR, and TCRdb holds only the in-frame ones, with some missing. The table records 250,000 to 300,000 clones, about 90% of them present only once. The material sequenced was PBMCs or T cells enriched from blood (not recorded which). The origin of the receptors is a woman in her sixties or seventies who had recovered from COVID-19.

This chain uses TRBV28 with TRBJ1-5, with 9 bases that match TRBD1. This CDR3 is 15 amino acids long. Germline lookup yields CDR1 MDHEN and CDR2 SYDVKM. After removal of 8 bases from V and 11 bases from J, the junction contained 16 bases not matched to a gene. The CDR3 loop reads CASWRPGQGQGAQHF. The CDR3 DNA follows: TGTGCCAGCTGGAGACCGGGACAGGGTCAGGGGGCCCAGCATTTT. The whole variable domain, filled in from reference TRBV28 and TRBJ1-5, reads DVKVTQSSRYLVKRTGEKVFLECVQDMDHENMFWYRQDPGLGLRLIYFSYDVKMKEKGDIPEGYSVSREKKERFSLILESASTNQTSMYLCASWRPGQGQGAQHFGDGTRLSIL.

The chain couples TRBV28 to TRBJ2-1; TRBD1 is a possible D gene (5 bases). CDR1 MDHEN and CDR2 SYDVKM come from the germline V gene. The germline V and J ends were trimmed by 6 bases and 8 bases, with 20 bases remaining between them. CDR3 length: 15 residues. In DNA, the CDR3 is TGTGCCAGCAGCCAAACACGGGTAGGGGTCGATGAGCAGTTCTTC. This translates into CASSQTRVGVDEQFF.

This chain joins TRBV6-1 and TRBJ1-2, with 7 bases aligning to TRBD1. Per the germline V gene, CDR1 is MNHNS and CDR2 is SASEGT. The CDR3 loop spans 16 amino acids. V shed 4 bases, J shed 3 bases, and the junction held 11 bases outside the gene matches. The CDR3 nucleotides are TGTGCCAGCAGTGCTCAAATAAACAGGGGTGACTATGGCTACACCTTC. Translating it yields CASSAQINRGDYGYTF.

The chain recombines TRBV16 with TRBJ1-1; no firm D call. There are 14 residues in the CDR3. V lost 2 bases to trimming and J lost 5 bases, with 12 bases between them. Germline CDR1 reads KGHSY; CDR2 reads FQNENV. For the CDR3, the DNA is TGTGCCAGCAGCCAACCGGGGAGAGGTACTGAAGCTTTCTTT. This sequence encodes CASSQPGRGTEAFF.

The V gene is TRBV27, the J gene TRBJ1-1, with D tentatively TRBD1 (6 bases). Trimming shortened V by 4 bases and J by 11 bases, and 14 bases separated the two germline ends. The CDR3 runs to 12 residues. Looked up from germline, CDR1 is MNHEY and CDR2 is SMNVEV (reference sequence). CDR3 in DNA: TGTGCCAGCAGTTCCCCCGACAGGCCGGCTTTCTTT. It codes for CASSSPDRPAFF.

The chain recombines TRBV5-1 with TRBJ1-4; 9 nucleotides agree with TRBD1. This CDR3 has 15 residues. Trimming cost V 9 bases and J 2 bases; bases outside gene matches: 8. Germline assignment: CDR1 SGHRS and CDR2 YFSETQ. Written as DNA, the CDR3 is TGCGCCACCAAAGGGGGGACAGGGACTAATGAAAAACTGTTTTTT. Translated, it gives CATKGGTGTNEKLFF.

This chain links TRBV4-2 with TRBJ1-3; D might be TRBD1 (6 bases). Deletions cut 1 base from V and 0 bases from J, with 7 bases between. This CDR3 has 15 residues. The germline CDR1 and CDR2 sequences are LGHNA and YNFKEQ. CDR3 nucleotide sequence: TGTGCCAGCAGCCAAGCGGACAGCTCTGGAAACACCATATATTTT. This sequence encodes CASSQADSSGNTIYF.

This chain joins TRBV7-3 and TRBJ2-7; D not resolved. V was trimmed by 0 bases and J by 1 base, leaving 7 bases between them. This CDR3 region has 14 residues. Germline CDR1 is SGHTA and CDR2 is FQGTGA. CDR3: CASSLTSVSYEQYF. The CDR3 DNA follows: TGTGCCAGCAGCTTAACTTCCGTATCCTACGAGCAGTACTTC.

In DNA form, the CDR3 reads TGCGCCAGCAGCCAAGAGGTGCGAGAGACCCAGTACTTC. It specifies CASSQEVRETQYF. V usage is TRBV4-1 and J usage is TRBJ2-5; no clear D. The CDR3 extends over 13 amino acids. The V end was cut by 0 bases, the J end by 4 bases, with 6 bases between. Germline values: CDR1 MGHRA, CDR2 YSYEKL.

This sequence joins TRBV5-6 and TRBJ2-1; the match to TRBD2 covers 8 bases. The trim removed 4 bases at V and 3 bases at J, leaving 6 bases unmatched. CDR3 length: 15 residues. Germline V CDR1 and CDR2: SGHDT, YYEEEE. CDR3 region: CASSESGGYYNEQFF. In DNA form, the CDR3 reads TGTGCCAGCAGCGAAAGCGGGGGATACTACAATGAGCAGTTCTTC.

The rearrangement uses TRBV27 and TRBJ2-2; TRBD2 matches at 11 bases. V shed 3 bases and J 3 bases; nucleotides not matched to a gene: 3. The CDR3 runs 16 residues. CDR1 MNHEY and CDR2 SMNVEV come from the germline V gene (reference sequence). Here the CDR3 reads CASSFRLAGYTGELFF. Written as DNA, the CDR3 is TGTGCCAGCAGTTTTAGACTAGCGGGGTACACCGGGGAGCTGTTTTTT.

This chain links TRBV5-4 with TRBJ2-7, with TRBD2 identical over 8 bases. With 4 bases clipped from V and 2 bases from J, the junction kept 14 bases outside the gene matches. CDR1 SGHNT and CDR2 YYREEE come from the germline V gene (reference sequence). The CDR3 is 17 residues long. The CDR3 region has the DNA TGTGCCAGCAGCGGTGGGCCCGGACTAGCCCAGGCCTACGAGCAGTACTTC. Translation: CASSGGPGLAQAYEQYF.

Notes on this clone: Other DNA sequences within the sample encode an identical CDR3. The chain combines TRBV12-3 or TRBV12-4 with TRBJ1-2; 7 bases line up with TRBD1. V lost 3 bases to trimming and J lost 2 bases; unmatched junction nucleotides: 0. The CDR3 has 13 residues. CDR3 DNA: TGTGCCAGCAGTTTGGGACAGAACTATGGCTACACCTTC. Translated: CASSLGQNYGYTF.

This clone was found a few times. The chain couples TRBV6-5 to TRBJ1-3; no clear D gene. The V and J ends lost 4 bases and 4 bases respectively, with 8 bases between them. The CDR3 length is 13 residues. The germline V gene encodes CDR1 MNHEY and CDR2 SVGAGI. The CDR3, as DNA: TGTGCCAGCAGTTCGGGGTACGGAAACACCATATATTTT. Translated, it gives CASSSGYGNTIYF.

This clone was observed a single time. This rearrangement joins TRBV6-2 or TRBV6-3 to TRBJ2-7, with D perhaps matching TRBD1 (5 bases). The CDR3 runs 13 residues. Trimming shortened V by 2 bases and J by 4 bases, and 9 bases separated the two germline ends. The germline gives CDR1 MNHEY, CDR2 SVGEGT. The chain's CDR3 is CASSYEDRYEQYF. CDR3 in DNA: TGTGCCAGCAGTTACGAAGACAGATACGAGCAGTACTTC.

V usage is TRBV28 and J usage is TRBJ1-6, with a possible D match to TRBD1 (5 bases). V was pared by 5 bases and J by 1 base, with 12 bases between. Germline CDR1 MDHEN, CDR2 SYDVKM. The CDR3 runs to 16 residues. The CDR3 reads CASSPEGRSYNSPLHF. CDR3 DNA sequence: TGTGCCAGCAGTCCGGAGGGACGATCCTATAATTCACCCCTCCACTTT.

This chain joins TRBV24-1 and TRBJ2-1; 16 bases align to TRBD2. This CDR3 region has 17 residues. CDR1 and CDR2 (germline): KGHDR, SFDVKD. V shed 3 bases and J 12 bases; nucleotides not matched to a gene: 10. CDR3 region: CATSDGGLAGGAFLQFF. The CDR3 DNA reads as TGTGCCACCAGTGATGGGGGACTAGCGGGAGGGGCCTTCTTGCAGTTCTTC.

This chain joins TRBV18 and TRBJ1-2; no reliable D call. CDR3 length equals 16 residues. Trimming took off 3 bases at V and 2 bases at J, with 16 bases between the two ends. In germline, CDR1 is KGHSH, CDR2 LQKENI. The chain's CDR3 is CASSPGISSGNYGYTF. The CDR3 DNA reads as TGTGCCAGCTCACCGGGAATTTCCAGCGGGAACTATGGCTACACCTTC.

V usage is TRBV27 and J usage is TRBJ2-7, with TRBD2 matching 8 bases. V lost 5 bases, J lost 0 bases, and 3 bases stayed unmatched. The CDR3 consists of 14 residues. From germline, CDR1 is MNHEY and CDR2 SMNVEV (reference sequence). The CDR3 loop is CASSGAGGSYEQYF. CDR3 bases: TGTGCCAGCAGTGGCGCGGGGGGCTCCTACGAGCAGTACTTC.

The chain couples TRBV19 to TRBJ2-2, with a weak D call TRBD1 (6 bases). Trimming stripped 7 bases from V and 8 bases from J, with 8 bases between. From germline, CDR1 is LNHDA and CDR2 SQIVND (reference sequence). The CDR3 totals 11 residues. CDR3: CASIRGGELFF. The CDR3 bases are TGTGCCAGTATAAGGGGGGGGGAGCTGTTTTTT.

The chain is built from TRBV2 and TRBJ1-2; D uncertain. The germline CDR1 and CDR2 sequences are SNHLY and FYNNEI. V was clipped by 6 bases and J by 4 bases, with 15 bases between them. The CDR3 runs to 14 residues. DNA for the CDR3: TGTGCCAGCAGGGGAGACATGACTATCTATGGCTACACCTTC. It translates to CASRGDMTIYGYTF.

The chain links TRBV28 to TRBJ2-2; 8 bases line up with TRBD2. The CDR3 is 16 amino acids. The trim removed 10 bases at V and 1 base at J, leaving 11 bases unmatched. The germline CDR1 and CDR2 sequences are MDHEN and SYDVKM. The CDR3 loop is CATRSRGGLNTGELFF. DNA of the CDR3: TGTGCCACCAGGTCCCGGGGGGGTTTGAACACCGGGGAGCTGTTTTTT.

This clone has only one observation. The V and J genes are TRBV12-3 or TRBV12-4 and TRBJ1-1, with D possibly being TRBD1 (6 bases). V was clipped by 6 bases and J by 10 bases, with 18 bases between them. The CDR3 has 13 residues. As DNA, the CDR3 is TGTGCCAGCAGCCCTAGAAAGGAGACAGGAGCTTTCTTT. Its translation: CASSPRKETGAFF.

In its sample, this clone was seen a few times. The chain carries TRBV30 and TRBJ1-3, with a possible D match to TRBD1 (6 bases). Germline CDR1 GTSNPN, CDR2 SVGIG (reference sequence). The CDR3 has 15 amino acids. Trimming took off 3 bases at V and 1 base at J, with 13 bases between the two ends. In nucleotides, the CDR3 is TGTGCCTGGAGCCAGAGTGACAGGTCTGGAAACACCATATATTTT. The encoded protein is CAWSQSDRSGNTIYF.

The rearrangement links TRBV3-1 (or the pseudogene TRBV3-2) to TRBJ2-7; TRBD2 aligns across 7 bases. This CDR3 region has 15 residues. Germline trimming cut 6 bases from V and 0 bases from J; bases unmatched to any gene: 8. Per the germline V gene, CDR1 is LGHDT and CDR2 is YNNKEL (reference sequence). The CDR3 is CASSPAASGSYEQYF. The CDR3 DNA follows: TGTGCCAGCAGTCCCGCGGCTAGCGGCTCCTACGAGCAGTACTTC.

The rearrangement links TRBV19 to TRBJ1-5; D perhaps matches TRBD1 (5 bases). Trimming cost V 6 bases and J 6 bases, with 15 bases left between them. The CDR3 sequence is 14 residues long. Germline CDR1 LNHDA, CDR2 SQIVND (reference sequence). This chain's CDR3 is CASRVGDVGQPQHF. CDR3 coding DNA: TGTGCCAGTAGAGTAGGGGATGTGGGTCAGCCCCAGCATTTT.

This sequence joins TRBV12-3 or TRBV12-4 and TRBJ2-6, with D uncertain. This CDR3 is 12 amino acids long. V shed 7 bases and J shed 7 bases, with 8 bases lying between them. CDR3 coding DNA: TGTGCCAGCACCTTTTCTGCCAACGTCCTGACTTTC. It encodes CASTFSANVLTF.

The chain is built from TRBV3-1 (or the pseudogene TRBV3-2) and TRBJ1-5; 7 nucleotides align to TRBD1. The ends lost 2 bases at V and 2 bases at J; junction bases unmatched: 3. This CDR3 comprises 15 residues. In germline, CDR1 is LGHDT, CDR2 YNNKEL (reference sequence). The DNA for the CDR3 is TGTGCCAGCAGCCAATTCGACAGGGGCAATCAGCCCCAGCATTTT. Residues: CASSQFDRGNQPQHF.

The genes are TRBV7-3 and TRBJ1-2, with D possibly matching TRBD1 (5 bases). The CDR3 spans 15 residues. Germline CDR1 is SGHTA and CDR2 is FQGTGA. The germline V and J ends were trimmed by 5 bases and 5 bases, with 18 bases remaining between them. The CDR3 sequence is CASSPPPGGGYGYTF. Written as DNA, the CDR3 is TGTGCCAGCAGCCCCCCTCCGGGGGGGGGTTATGGCTACACCTTC.